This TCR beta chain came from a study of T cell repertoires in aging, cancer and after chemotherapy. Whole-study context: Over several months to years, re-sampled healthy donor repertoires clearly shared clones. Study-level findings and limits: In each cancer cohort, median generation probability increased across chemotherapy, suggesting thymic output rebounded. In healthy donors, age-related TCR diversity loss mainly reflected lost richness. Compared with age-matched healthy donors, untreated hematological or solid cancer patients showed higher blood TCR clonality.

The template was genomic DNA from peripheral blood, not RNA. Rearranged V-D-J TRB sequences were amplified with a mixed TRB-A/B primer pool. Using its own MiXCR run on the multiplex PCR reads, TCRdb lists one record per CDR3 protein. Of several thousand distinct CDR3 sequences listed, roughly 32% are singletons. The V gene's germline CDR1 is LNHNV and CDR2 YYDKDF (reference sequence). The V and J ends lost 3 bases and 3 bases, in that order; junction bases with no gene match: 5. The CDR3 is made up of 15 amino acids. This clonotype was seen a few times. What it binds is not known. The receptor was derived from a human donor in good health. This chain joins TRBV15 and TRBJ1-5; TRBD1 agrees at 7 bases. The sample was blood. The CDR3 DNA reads TGTGCCACCAGCAGGGGAGGGGGCAACAATCAGCCCCAGCATTTT. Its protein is CATSRGGGNNQPQHF.